The rows below give T cell receptor beta chains drawn from one sample of a study of molecular identifiers for immune sequencing clone quantification. TCRdb reanalysed the PCR reads using MiXCR and keeps one entry per CDR3 protein. The data contain approximately 9,800 distinct CDR3 sequences, more than 15% of them singletons. The sequencing input was naive CD8+ T cells from blood, with Jurkat cell RNA spiked in. Every receptor here comes from a human donor in good health. Some libraries in this study had Jurkat cell RNA spiked in. CDR3s include the opening cysteine and the closing phenylalanine or tryptophan. The D gene is left open where the match is weak.

j_call: TRBJ2-3
d_call: NA
v_call: TRBV7-3
cdr3_aa: CASSPRAGYSTDTQYF

j_call: TRBJ1-1
d_call: NA
v_call: TRBV6-5
cdr3_aa: CASSYQGPLATEAFF

j_call: TRBJ2-7
d_call: NA
v_call: TRBV4-1
cdr3_aa: CASSPLAETYEQYF

j_call: TRBJ1-1
d_call: NA
v_call: TRBV12-3/TRBV12-4
cdr3_aa: CASSHKNTEAFF

j_call: TRBJ2-3
d_call: NA
v_call: TRBV6-5
cdr3_aa: CASSYSAGSSTDTQYF

j_call: TRBJ1-2
d_call: NA
v_call: TRBV5-6
cdr3_aa: CASSAPVGGIGNYGYTF

j_call: TRBJ2-1
d_call: TRBD2
v_call: TRBV20-1
cdr3_aa: CSAPGLAGGAPYNEQFF

j_call: TRBJ2-5
d_call: NA
v_call: TRBV7-6
cdr3_aa: CASSHRLDGETQYF

j_call: TRBJ1-1
d_call: NA
v_call: TRBV12-3/TRBV12-4
cdr3_aa: CAIDERGDTEAFF

j_call: TRBJ1-1
d_call: NA
v_call: TRBV7-9
cdr3_aa: CASTHENGEVLNTEAFF

j_call: TRBJ2-3
d_call: NA
v_call: TRBV19
cdr3_aa: CASTTAPDSVGGDTQYF

j_call: TRBJ2-2
d_call: NA
v_call: TRBV27
cdr3_aa: CASSLRRLENTGELFF

j_call: TRBJ2-7
d_call: TRBD1
v_call: TRBV4-1
cdr3_aa: CASSQADRGSYEQYF

j_call: TRBJ2-5
d_call: NA
v_call: TRBV7-6
cdr3_aa: CASSLVRVVETQYF